The clone carrying this TCR beta chain was seen just once. Its antigen is not known. Assay used: immunoSEQ multiplex PCR; TCRdb lists only in-frame clones, some missing. The table has 2 million to 2.5 million clones, about 93% seen once. This record comes from a study of shared clonotypes between healthy human individuals. Study findings and constraints: The small donor group covered limited genetic and exposure diversity. Against clonotypes common to all four donors, non-shared ones had lower generation probabilities.

From germline, CDR1 is SNHLY and CDR2 FYNNEI. V lost 6 bases, J lost 4 bases, and 8 bases stayed unmatched. This CDR3 comprises 15 residues. CD8 cells regarded as naive lacked CD45RO, were positively chosen for CCR7, and omitted terminally differentiated effector memory CD45RA+ cells. The material sequenced was naive CD8+ T cells from PBMCs. The source of this sequence is a man aged 18 to 29 in good health. Some clones in this sample may be carry-over from other donors' samples. The chain is built from TRBV2 and TRBJ1-5; 8 bases match TRBD1. CDR3 loop: CASRERQGPNQPQHF. In DNA form, the CDR3 reads TGTGCCAGCAGGGAGAGACAGGGGCCGAATCAGCCCCAGCATTTT.